This TCR beta chain was sequenced for a study of cytomegalovirus exposure and HLA in healthy donors. This CDR3 comprises 17 residues. Between the trimmed V and J ends, which lost 4 bases and 0 bases, there was a span of 17 bases. Germline V gives CDR1 SGDLS, CDR2 YYNGEE. Findings of the study overall: The majority of TCR sequences were rare, yet some public TCRs appeared in many donors. The study labeled about 160 TCR beta chains cytomegalovirus-associated.

Clones were sequenced by immunoSEQ multiplex PCR, and TCRdb holds only the in-frame ones, with some missing. The table includes 250,000 or so clones, nearly 90% detected once. As regards this clone: What it recognizes is unknown.

The donors were in the 120-subject validation cohort, distinct from the roughly 670-subject first cohort. Sequencing used PBMCs. The TCR was taken from a woman aged 18-29 years in good health and CMV-seronegative. The J gene is TRBJ1-3, the V gene TRBV9; a weak D match, TRBD1 (5 bases). The CDR3 spells CASSPVGLPTSGNTIYF. The CDR3 nucleotides read TGTGCCAGCAGCCCGGTGGGGCTACCCACCTCTGGAAACACCATATATTTT. The whole variable domain, filled in from reference TRBV9 and TRBJ1-3, reads DSGVTQTPKHLITATGQRVTLRCSPRSGDLSVYWYQQSLDQGLQFLIQYYNGEERAKGNILERFSAQQFPDLHSELNLSSLELGDSALYFCASSPVGLPTSGNTIYFGEGSWLTVV.